The following is a T cell receptor beta chain sequence with its context. This entry belongs to a study of blood T cell repertoires in COVID-19. Whole-study context: Sample material is recorded as cDNA or gDNA derived from T cells, B-cell-depleted T cells, or PBMCs.

Unmatched junction bases numbered 4, after V lost 0 bases and J lost 9 bases. This CDR3 has 14 amino acids. Per germline, CDR1 SGDLS and CDR2 YYNGEE. In the original analysis: Amplification of reference gene primers was used by the study to estimate nucleated cell counts. TCRdb's table, derived via immunoSEQ multiplex PCR, lists solely in-frame clones and lacks some. V and J calls and clone size are those listed in that table; D and trimming were worked out from the DNA. Altogether roughly 500,000 clones are present, roughly 90% being singletons, with the ten largest covering 1.5% to 2%. This sequence originates from a woman aged 35 to 49 who had recovered from COVID-19. This chain joins TRBV9 and TRBJ2-1, with 9 positions matching TRBD2. The sequenced sample was PBMCs or T cells enriched from blood (not recorded which). CDR3 amino acids: CASSVEELAGEQFF. Here the CDR3 DNA reads TGTGCCAGCAGCGTAGAAGAACTAGCGGGTGAGCAGTTCTTC.